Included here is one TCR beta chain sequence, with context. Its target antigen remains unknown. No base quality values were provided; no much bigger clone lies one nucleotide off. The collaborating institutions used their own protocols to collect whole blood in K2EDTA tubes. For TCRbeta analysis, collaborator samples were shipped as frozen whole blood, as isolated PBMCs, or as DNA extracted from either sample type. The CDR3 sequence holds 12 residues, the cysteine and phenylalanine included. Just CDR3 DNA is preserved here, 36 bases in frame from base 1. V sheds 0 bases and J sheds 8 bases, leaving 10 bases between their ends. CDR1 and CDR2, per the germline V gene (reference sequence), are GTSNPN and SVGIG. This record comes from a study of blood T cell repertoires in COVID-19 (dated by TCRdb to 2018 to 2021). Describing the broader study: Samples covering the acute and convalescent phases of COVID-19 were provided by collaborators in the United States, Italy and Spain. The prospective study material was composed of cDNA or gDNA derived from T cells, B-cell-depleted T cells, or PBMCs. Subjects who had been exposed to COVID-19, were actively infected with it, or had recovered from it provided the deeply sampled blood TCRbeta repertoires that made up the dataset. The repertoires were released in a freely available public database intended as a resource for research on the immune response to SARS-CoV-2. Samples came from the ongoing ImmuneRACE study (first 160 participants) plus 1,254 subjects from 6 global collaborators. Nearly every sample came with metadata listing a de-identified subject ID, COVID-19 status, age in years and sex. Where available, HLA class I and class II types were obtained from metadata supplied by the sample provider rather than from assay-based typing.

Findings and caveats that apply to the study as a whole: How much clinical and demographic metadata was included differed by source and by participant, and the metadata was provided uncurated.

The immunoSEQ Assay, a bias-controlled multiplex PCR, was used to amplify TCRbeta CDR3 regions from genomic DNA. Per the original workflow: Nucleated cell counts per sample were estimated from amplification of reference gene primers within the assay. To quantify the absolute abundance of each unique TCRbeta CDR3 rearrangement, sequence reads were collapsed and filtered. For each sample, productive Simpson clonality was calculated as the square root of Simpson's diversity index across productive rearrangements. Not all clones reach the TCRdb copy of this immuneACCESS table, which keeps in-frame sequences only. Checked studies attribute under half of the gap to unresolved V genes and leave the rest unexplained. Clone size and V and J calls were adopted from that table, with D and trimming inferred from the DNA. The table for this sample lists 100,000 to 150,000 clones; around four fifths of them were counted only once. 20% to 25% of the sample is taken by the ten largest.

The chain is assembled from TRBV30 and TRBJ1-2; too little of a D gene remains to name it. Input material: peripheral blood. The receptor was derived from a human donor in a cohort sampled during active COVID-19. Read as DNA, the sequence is TGTGCCTGGAGTGTAGGAGGGAGAGGCTACACCTTC. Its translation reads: CAWSVGGRGYTF. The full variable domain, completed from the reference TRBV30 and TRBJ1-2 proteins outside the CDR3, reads SQTIHQWPATLVQPVGSPLSLECTVEGTSNPNLYWYRQAAGRGLQLLFYSVGIGQISSEVPQNLSASRPQDRQFILSSKKLLLSDSGFYLCAWSVGGRGYTFGSGTRLTVV.